This T cell receptor beta chain was found in a study of T cells in Graves' hyperthyroidism and ophthalmopathy. With duration under 3 months, ophthalmopathy was active: Clinical Activity Score at least 3, NOSPECS at least 4. Cells are PBMCs isolated from around 9.4 ml of fresh blood. This clonotype was recorded many times. Its target is not known. Study outcomes and limitations: Through a model of 13 V-J features, ophthalmopathy was separated from stable hyperthyroidism. Most expanded thyroid clonotypes above 0.001 also appeared in blood.

RNA transcripts were the template for amplifying TCR beta CDR3 regions. The HTBI primer set drove a first-round RT-PCR of the TCR CDR3. Using its own MiXCR run on the multiplex PCR reads, TCRdb lists one record per CDR3 protein. Of under 600,000 distinct CDR3 sequences listed, about a sixth are singletons. The sequenced sample was blood. This TCR came from a middle-aged woman with Graves' ophthalmopathy.

The CDR3 nucleotides are TGCAGCGTTGGTCTAGCGGGAGAACGCGAGCAGTACTTC. Translation: CSVGLAGEREQYF. The chain joins TRBV29-1 to TRBJ2-7; 10 nucleotides align to TRBD2. Germline V lookup: CDR1 SQVTM, CDR2 ANQGSEA. The junction had 6 bases not matched to a gene; V was cut back by 4 bases and J by 6 bases. There are 13 residues in the CDR3.